This T cell receptor beta chain was found in a study of blood T cell repertoires in COVID-19. Sequencing was performed with immunoSEQ multiplex PCR; in TCRdb, only in-frame clones are kept and a portion is missing. The repertoire holds about 180,000 clones, with approximately 82% as singletons. The V gene lost 4 bases and the J gene lost 5 bases, with 14 bases spanning the gap. Germline V gene sequence: CDR1 GTSNPN, CDR2 SVGIG (reference sequence). This CDR3 has 13 residues. The rearrangement joins TRBV30 to TRBJ1-1, with D maybe TRBD1 (5 bases). This clonotype was obtained from a woman in her forties or fifties who had recovered from COVID-19. Sequenced material: PBMCs or T cells enriched from blood (not recorded which). CDR3 bases: TGTGCCTGGAACAGGTTAAAGGGGACTGAAGCTTTCTTT. Protein sequence: CAWNRLKGTEAFF.